The source of this TCR beta chain is a study of blood T cell repertoires in COVID-19. Background on the study: Sources were T cells, B-cell-depleted T cells, or PBMCs; the material itself was cDNA or gDNA.

Participants' own reports of clinical history determined their cohort assignment. V lost 4 bases and J lost 4; bases outside the gene matches: 9. CDR3 length: 16 amino acids. Per germline, CDR1 SGDLS and CDR2 YYNGEE. The authors' processing: Reference gene primer amplification yielded estimated nucleated cell counts. Using immunoSEQ multiplex PCR, the repertoire was profiled, and TCRdb retains in-frame clones only, with some absent. Clone size and V and J calls were adopted from that table, with D and trimming inferred from the DNA. The sample lists fewer than 250,000 clones; approximately 90% were seen once.

The V call is TRBV9, the J call TRBJ2-3; 10 nucleotides line up with TRBD2. The origin of this receptor is a middle-aged woman in a cohort exposed to, infected with or recovered from COVID-19 (not recorded which). Material for sequencing was PBMCs or T cells enriched from blood (not recorded which). The CDR3 sequence: CASSISGRAGADTQYF. In DNA, the CDR3 is TGTGCCAGCAGCATAAGCGGGAGGGCCGGGGCAGATACGCAGTATTTT.